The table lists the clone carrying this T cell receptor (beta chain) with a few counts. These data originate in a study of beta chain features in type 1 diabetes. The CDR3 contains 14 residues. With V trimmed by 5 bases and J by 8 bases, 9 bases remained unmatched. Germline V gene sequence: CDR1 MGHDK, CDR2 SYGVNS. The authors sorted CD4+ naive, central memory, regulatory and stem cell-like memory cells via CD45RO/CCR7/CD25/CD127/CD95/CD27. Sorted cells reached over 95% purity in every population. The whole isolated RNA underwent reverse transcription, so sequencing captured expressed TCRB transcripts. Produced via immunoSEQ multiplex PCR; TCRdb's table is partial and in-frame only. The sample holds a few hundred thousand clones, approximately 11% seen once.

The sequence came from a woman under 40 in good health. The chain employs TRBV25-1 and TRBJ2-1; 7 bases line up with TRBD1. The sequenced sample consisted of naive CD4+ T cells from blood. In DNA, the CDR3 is TGTGCCAGCAGTCTGACAGGGCCTGGCCATGAGCAGTTCTTC. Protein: CASSLTGPGHEQFF.